This T cell receptor (beta chain) emerged from a study of blood T cell repertoires in COVID-19. Clones were sequenced by immunoSEQ multiplex PCR, and TCRdb holds only the in-frame ones, with some missing. This sample has around 190,000 clones; approximately 84% occur once, and the top ten carry approximately 7.1%. The clonotype comes from a human donor in a cohort sampled during active COVID-19. The sample comprised peripheral blood.

The CDR3: CASSKQGDHNEQFF. In DNA form, the CDR3 reads TGTGCCAGCAGCAAACAGGGGGATCACAATGAGCAGTTCTTC. V and J are TRBV5-6 and TRBJ2-1; 8 bases are shared with TRBD1. The CDR3 sequence is 14 residues long. The junction had 5 bases not matched to a gene; V was cut back by 4 bases and J by 5 bases. Germline CDR1 SGHDT, CDR2 YYEEEE.